A selection of T cell receptor beta chains follows, all from one sample in a study of blood T cell repertoires in COVID-19. Data came from immunoSEQ multiplex PCR; TCRdb stores just in-frame clones and leaves some out. This sample has 100,000 to 150,000 clones, with around 82% found just once. The sample was peripheral blood. These receptor sequences come from a man younger than 45 with COVID-19, enrolled during active disease. CDR3s include the opening cysteine and the closing phenylalanine or tryptophan. Fields, in order: clone size, J gene, D gene, V gene, CDR3 DNA, CDR3 protein. The D gene is left open where the match is weak. A row's size may be missing; if present it is once, few, many or a size class.

NA TRBJ2-3 TRBD2 TRBV11-2 TGTGCCAGCAGCGGAGGGACTAGCGGGAGGGTTGATACGCAGTATTTT CASSGGTSGRVDTQYF
NA TRBJ1-4 NA TRBV11-2 TGTGCCAGCAGCTCCTTGCGTAGGGGAAGGAGTGAAAAACTGTTTTTT CASSSLRRGRSEKLFF
NA TRBJ2-6 NA TRBV19 TGTGCCAGTAGTATTGGGCCCTCTGGGGCCAACGTCCTGACTTTC CASSIGPSGANVLTF
many TRBJ2-7 NA TRBV7-8 TGTGCCAGCAGCGTTACTACGGGAACAGGGACCTACGAGCAGTACTTC CASSVTTGTGTYEQYF
NA TRBJ2-5 NA TRBV18 TGTGCCAGCTCACCACCTAGCCAAGAGACCCAGTACTTC CASSPPSQETQYF
NA TRBJ2-1 NA TRBV11-3 TGTGCCAGCAATTCGGCTAGTCGTTACAATGAGCAGTTCTTC CASNSASRYNEQFF
NA TRBJ2-3 NA TRBV27 TGTGCCAGCAGTTCTGCGGGGTCTGGCACAGATACGCAGTATTTT CASSSAGSGTDTQYF
NA TRBJ2-5 TRBD1 TRBV12-3/TRBV12-4 TGTGCCAGCAGACAGGGGACACAAGAGACCCAGTACTTC CASRQGTQETQYF
few TRBJ2-7 NA TRBV6-2/TRBV6-3 TGTGCCAGCAGTGGCTACCGGACAAACGAGCAGTACTTC CASSGYRTNEQYF
NA TRBJ1-2 NA TRBV11-2 TGTGCCAGCAGCTTAGACCTGGGACTCCATGGCTACACCTTC CASSLDLGLHGYTF
once TRBJ1-3 NA TRBV19 TGTGCCACCACGACAGACAGAGTCTCTGGAAACACCATATATTTT CATTTDRVSGNTIYF
NA TRBJ2-1 NA TRBV16 TGTGCCAGCAGCCAATCCAGACAGAATTCCCACAATGAGCAGTTCTTC CASSQSRQNSHNEQFF
NA TRBJ2-7 TRBD1 TRBV4-1 TGCGCCAGCAGCCTTTTCGATGGGACAGCAGCCTACGAGCAGTACTTC CASSLFDGTAAYEQYF
NA TRBJ2-1 TRBD2 TRBV25-1 TGTGCCAGCAGTGAGGGCGGGAGGGCCTACAATGAGCAGTTCTTC CASSEGGRAYNEQFF
NA TRBJ1-4 TRBD1 TRBV28 TGTGCCAGCAGTTTCTCGACAGGGGCTAATGAAAAACTGTTTTTT CASSFSTGANEKLFF
NA TRBJ1-6 TRBD1 TRBV27 TGTGCCAGCAGATCGGGACAGGGGGTCGGTTATTCACCCCTCCACTTT CASRSGQGVGYSPLHF
NA TRBJ2-2 NA TRBV9 TGTGCCAGCAGCGACTTCACCGGGGAGCTGTTTTTT CASSDFTGELFF
once TRBJ1-2 NA TRBV9 TGTGCCAGCAGCGGAGTCAATGGCAGGGGACCCAATGGCTACACCTTC CASSGVNGRGPNGYTF
few TRBJ1-5 NA TRBV12-5 TGTGCTAGTGGTTTCGCCCAGGATCAGCCCCAGCATTTT CASGFAQDQPQHF
NA TRBJ2-1 TRBD2 TRBV6-4 TGTGCCAGCAGTGACTCGGGGACTAGCGGTTACAATGAGCAGTTCTTC CASSDSGTSGYNEQFF
NA TRBJ1-2 TRBD1 TRBV5-1 TGCGCCAGCAGCTTGGACGGGACAGGGAATGGCTACACCTTC CASSLDGTGNGYTF
NA TRBJ1-1 NA TRBV5-1 TGCGCCAGCAGCTTGGAAGGGGTGAACACTGAAGCTTTCTTT CASSLEGVNTEAFF
NA TRBJ2-7 NA TRBV5-1 TGCGCCAGCAGCTTGGACGCGGCCTACGAGCAGTACTTC CASSLDAAYEQYF
NA TRBJ1-1 NA TRBV29-1 TGCAGCGTTGTTCGGAACACTGAAGCTTTCTTT CSVVRNTEAFF
few TRBJ2-1 TRBD2 TRBV5-1 TGCGCCAGCAGCGCCCGGACTAGCGGGCCCAATGAGCAGTTCTTC CASSARTSGPNEQFF
NA TRBJ2-2 TRBD2 TRBV28 TGTGCCAGCACATTACTCAAAGCGGGAGTGGTGGACACCGGGGAGCTGTTTTTT CASTLLKAGVVDTGELFF
NA TRBJ1-1 TRBD1 TRBV5-1 TGCGCCAGCAGCTTGGGTTTCGGACAGGCGAACACTGAAGCTTTCTTT CASSLGFGQANTEAFF
NA TRBJ1-1 NA TRBV19 TGTGCCACCCATCCACACAGGGAAAACACTGAAGCTTTCTTT CATHPHRENTEAFF
NA TRBJ1-5 NA TRBV2 TGTGCCAGCAGTTGGGAGGGCGTGGGTCAGCCCCAGCATTTT CASSWEGVGQPQHF
NA TRBJ2-2 TRBD2 TRBV4-1 TGCGCCAGCAGCCCTTGGACTAGCGCTCAAGCGAACACCGGGGAGCTGTTTTTT CASSPWTSAQANTGELFF
NA TRBJ1-5 TRBD1 TRBV5-8 TGTGCCAGCAGCCCCACGACAGGGTCCCAGCATTTT CASSPTTGSQHF
NA TRBJ1-1 NA TRBV19 TGTGCCAGCTGGGACATAGTAGGGGGCACTGAAGCTTTCTTT CASWDIVGGTEAFF
once TRBJ1-4 NA TRBV5-5 TGTGCCAGCAGCTTGGGGGGCAGTCATAGTGAAAAACTGTTTTTT CASSLGGSHSEKLFF
NA TRBJ2-3 TRBD2 TRBV11-3 TGTGCCAGCAGCTCCCGGACTAGCGGGGGGCCCGGCACAGATACGCAGTATTTT CASSSRTSGGPGTDTQYF
NA TRBJ1-2 TRBD1 TRBV5-5 TGTGCCAGCAGTCGAGACAGGGATGGCTACACCTTC CASSRDRDGYTF
NA TRBJ2-1 TRBD2 TRBV5-5 TGTGCCAGCAGCTTGGAGACTAGCGGGAGATCATGGGATGAGCAGTTCTTC CASSLETSGRSWDEQFF
NA TRBJ1-4 NA TRBV27 TGTGCCAGCAGTCCGTGGGGGGGAACTAATGAAAAACTGTTTTTT CASSPWGGTNEKLFF
NA TRBJ2-7 TRBD1 TRBV6-5 TGTGCCAGCAGTCTGGGACAGGGGACCTCCTACGAGCAGTACTTC CASSLGQGTSYEQYF
NA TRBJ1-5 NA TRBV10-2 TGCGCCAGCAGTTACAAAGTGGGCCAGCCCCAGCATTTT CASSYKVGQPQHF
NA TRBJ1-1 TRBD1 TRBV29-1 TGCAGCGTTGGCGAGACAGGGATCGGGAACACTGAAGCTTTCTTT CSVGETGIGNTEAFF